This T cell receptor beta chain is from a study of blood T cell repertoires in COVID-19. Using immunoSEQ multiplex PCR, the repertoire was profiled, and TCRdb retains in-frame clones only, with some absent. Of 270,000 or so clones listed, 80% to 95% are singletons. The source material was PBMCs or T cells enriched from blood (not recorded which). This clonotype originated in a man aged 40-49 years who had been exposed to COVID-19.

CDR3 amino acids: CASSPGYFAGDNEQFF. CDR3 DNA: TGTGCCAGCAGCCCAGGGTACTTCGCGGGAGACAATGAGCAGTTCTTC. The rearrangement links TRBV3-1 (or the pseudogene TRBV3-2) to TRBJ2-1; 7 positions agree with TRBD2. The J segment lost 5 bases and the V segment lost 4 bases, leaving 11 bases of the junction unmatched. Germline lookup yields CDR1 LGHDT and CDR2 YNNKEL (reference sequence). The CDR3 contains 16 residues.